The next 25 T cell receptor beta chains were all read from a single sample in a study of shared T cell receptors in the human thymus. Produced via immunoSEQ multiplex PCR; TCRdb's table is partial and in-frame only. This sample has 63,000 or so clones, with 90% to 95% found just once. The sample consisted of thymocytes. The receptor set was obtained from a human donor.

The chain couples TRBV19 to TRBJ2-1; D perhaps matches TRBD2 (6 bases). This CDR3 has 18 residues. V lost 3 bases and J lost 9, with 27 bases in between. The germline V gene has CDR1 LNHDA and CDR2 SQIVND (reference sequence). The CDR3, as DNA: TGTGCCAGTAGTATTTTGGTTTGGAGGGAGTTTAGGATAGGTGAGCAGTTCTTC. Its protein product is CASSILVWREFRIGEQFF.

The V call is TRBV28, the J call TRBJ2-6, with 11 bases that match TRBD1. J was trimmed by 3 bases and V by 6 bases; bases with no gene match: 13. Looked up from germline, CDR1 is MDHEN and CDR2 is SYDVKM. The CDR3 loop spans 19 amino acids. The CDR3 region has the DNA TGTGCCAGCAGACTTAGGACAGGGGGCCCAGTAGGTGGGGCCAACGTCCTGACTTTC. Protein: CASRLRTGGPVGGANVLTF.

The V call is TRBV9, the J call TRBJ1-2, with 8 bases aligning to TRBD1. Looked up from germline, CDR1 is SGDLS and CDR2 is YYNGEE. V lost 7 bases to trimming and J lost 8 bases; unmatched junction nucleotides: 4. The CDR3 runs 11 residues. CDR3 bases: TGTGCCAGCGGACAGGGAGGCGGCTACACCTTC. Amino acids: CASGQGGGYTF.

The V gene is TRBV5-4, the J gene TRBJ1-2; tentatively, D is TRBD1 (6 bases). Germline V gene lookup returns CDR1 SGHNT and CDR2 YYREEE (reference sequence). There are 15 residues in the CDR3. Trimming shortened V by 4 bases and J by 0 bases, and 13 bases separated the two germline ends. CDR3 in amino acids: CASSADSTSNYGYTF. The CDR3 region has the DNA TGTGCCAGCAGCGCGGACAGCACCTCTAACTATGGCTACACCTTC.

The CDR3 sequence: CASSSRLRPIYGYTF. Here the CDR3 DNA reads TGTGCCAGCAGTTCCAGACTCCGGCCCATCTATGGCTACACCTTC. This chain uses TRBV6-6 with TRBJ1-2, with D unclear. Germline V gene data show CDR1 as MNHNY and CDR2 as SVGAGI (reference sequence). V lost 4 bases and J 4 bases, leaving 16 bases between the germline ends. This CDR3 contains 15 residues.

The rearrangement links TRBV9 to TRBJ1-1; 7 nucleotides agree with TRBD1. Germline lookup yields CDR1 SGDLS and CDR2 YYNGEE. V dropped 0 bases and J dropped 1; count of bases not matched to a gene: 6. The CDR3 contains 16 residues. This chain's CDR3 is CASSVGGGDRNTEAFF. The CDR3 DNA reads TGTGCCAGCAGCGTAGGAGGTGGGGACAGGAACACTGAAGCTTTCTTT.

In DNA form, the CDR3 reads TGCGCCAGCAGCCTGGGGGCGGTCACCGGGGAGCTGTTTTTT. This encodes CASSLGAVTGELFF. The genes are TRBV4-1 and TRBJ2-2; possibly TRBD1 for D (6 bases). Per the germline V gene, CDR1 is MGHRA and CDR2 is YSYEKL. This CDR3 has 14 residues. The germline V and J ends were trimmed by 4 bases and 4 bases, with 10 bases remaining between them.

This chain joins TRBV4-3 and TRBJ2-7; 7 bases are shared with TRBD1. The ends lost 4 bases at V and 3 bases at J; junction bases unmatched: 9. Germline assignment: CDR1 LGHNA and CDR2 YSLEER. The CDR3 is 15 residues long. The CDR3 coding sequence is TGCGCCAGCAGCCGCCTGACAGGGATGTACTACGAGCAGTACTTC. This codes for CASSRLTGMYYEQYF.

J is TRBJ1-5 and V is TRBV10-3; D is unresolved. V was shortened by 9 bases and J by 0 bases, with 9 bases between the two germline ends. Germline V lookup: CDR1 ENHRY, CDR2 SYGVKD. The CDR3 spans 13 residues. Here the CDR3 DNA reads TGTGCCATTAAGGGCAATAGCAATCAGCCCCAGCATTTT. Its translation is CAIKGNSNQPQHF.

The chain combines TRBV4-3 with TRBJ2-1, with TRBD2 matching 9 bases. The CDR3 is 17 amino acids. Trimming at V came to 0 bases and at J to 9 bases, leaving 12 bases not matched to a gene. CDR1 is LGHNA and CDR2 is YSLEER in the germline V gene. The CDR3 loop reads CASSQEGRGGTSGEQFF. CDR3 sequence (DNA): TGCGCCAGCAGCCAAGAAGGGCGGGGGGGTACTTCAGGTGAGCAGTTCTTC.

The table lists this clone with a few counts. V usage is TRBV4-2 and J usage is TRBJ1-1; D possibly corresponds to TRBD1 (6 bases). Germline V lookup: CDR1 LGHNA, CDR2 YNFKEQ. V lost 1 base to trimming and J lost 0 bases, with 9 bases between them. The CDR3 runs 15 residues. CDR3 amino acids: CASSQVGDMNTEAFF. The CDR3 bases are TGTGCCAGCAGCCAAGTCGGGGACATGAACACTGAAGCTTTCTTT.

This chain joins TRBV9 and TRBJ2-7, with TRBD1 matching 11 bases. This CDR3 has 14 residues. Germline CDR1 is SGDLS and CDR2 is YYNGEE. J lost 3 bases, V lost 3 bases, and 2 bases had no gene match. In DNA, the CDR3 is TGTGCCAGCAGCGGCGGGACAGGGGGCTACGAGCAGTACTTC. Its protein is CASSGGTGGYEQYF.

The chain uses TRBV5-6 and TRBJ2-7, with D possibly TRBD1 on 6 matching bases. Germline loops: CDR1 SGHDT, CDR2 YYEEEE. This CDR3 has 16 residues. Trimming took off 5 bases at V and 0 bases at J, with 18 bases between the two ends. This CDR3 is CASRFFIGQPSYEQYF. The CDR3, as DNA: TGTGCCAGCAGATTTTTTATCGGACAGCCCTCCTACGAGCAGTACTTC.

The gene calls are TRBV11-3 and TRBJ1-4; TRBD1 aligns across 8 bases. Per the germline V gene, CDR1 is SGHNT and CDR2 is YENEEA. The CDR3 length is 17 residues. Unmatched junction bases numbered 8, after V lost 0 bases and J lost 5 bases. This CDR3 is CASSLDLLGQANEKLFF. CDR3 nucleotides: TGTGCCAGCAGCTTAGATCTATTGGGACAGGCCAATGAAAAACTGTTTTTT.

The V and J genes are TRBV29-1 and TRBJ1-2; a possible D gene is TRBD1 (5 bases). V gave up 2 bases and J gave up 6 bases, with 28 bases separating them. From germline, CDR1 is SQVTM and CDR2 ANQGSEA. CDR3 length equals 18 residues. The CDR3 DNA sequence: TGCAGCGTTGAACCATTTCCGAGGACGGGACCTTACATGGATGGCTACACCTTC. Protein sequence: CSVEPFPRTGPYMDGYTF. Filled out from reference TRBV29-1 and TRBJ1-2, the complete variable domain reads SAVISQKPSRDICQRGTSLTIQCQVDSQVTMMFWYRQQPGQSLTLIATANQGSEATYESGFVIDKFPISRPNLTFSTLTVSNMSPEDSSIYLCSVEPFPRTGPYMDGYTFGSGTRLTVV.

The rearrangement links TRBV4-3 to TRBJ1-2, with D possibly matching TRBD1 (5 bases). V was cut by 0 bases and J by 0 bases, with 17 bases left in between. CDR1 LGHNA and CDR2 YSLEER come from the germline V gene. CDR3 length equals 18 residues. CDR3 sequence: CASSQDRGKYSANYGYTF. In DNA, the CDR3 is TGCGCCAGCAGCCAAGATCGGGGCAAGTACTCCGCTAACTATGGCTACACCTTC.

This sequence joins TRBV7-2 and TRBJ2-5; 11 bases map to TRBD2. V lost 5 bases and J lost 5; bases outside the gene matches: 7. The germline CDR1 and CDR2 sequences are SGHTA and FQGNSA. The length of the CDR3 is 15 residues. As DNA, the CDR3 is TGTGCCAGCAGCAAAACTAGCGGGGGTCGTGAGACCCAGTACTTC. Translating gives CASSKTSGGRETQYF.

The chain joins TRBV25-1 to TRBJ1-4, with D unresolved. In germline, CDR1 is MGHDK, CDR2 SYGVNS. This CDR3 is built from 17 residues. Trimming removed 3 bases from V and 5 bases from J, with 19 bases in between. CDR3 region: CASSESRRKTTNEKLFF. The CDR3 nucleotides are TGTGCCAGCAGTGAGAGCAGAAGAAAGACCACAAATGAAAAACTGTTTTTT.

This clone appeared once. J is TRBJ1-6 and V is TRBV12-5; no clear D gene. This CDR3 region has 14 residues. Per germline, CDR1 LGHNT and CDR2 FRNRAP. V was trimmed by 3 bases and J by 7 bases, leaving 10 bases between them. CDR3 sequence reads: CASGLAARNSPLHF. CDR3 in DNA: TGTGCTAGTGGTTTAGCAGCCCGAAATTCACCCCTCCACTTT. The variable domain in full, with the rest retrieved from reference TRBV12-5 and TRBJ1-6, is DARVTQTPRHKVTEMGQEVTMRCQPILGHNTVFWYRQTMMQGLELLAYFRNRAPLDDSGMPKDRFSAEMPDATLATLKIQPSEPRDSAVYFCASGLAARNSPLHFGNGTRLTVT.

The chain joins TRBV11-1 to TRBJ2-3; D remains ambiguous. This CDR3 is built from 15 residues. Trimming left V 0 bases short and J 0 bases short, with 7 bases between. CDR1 is SGHAT, CDR2 FQDESV, per germline (reference sequence). The CDR3 spells CASSLAGLSTDTQYF. The CDR3 coding sequence is TGTGCCAGCAGCTTAGCAGGGTTAAGCACAGATACGCAGTATTTT.

The J gene is TRBJ1-5, the V gene TRBV6-4, with D possibly being TRBD1 (5 bases). The V gene's germline CDR1 is MRHNA and CDR2 SNTAGT. The CDR3 consists of 13 residues. Trimming took 6 bases from V and 1 from J, leaving 7 bases between them. This CDR3 reads CASSQGSNQPQHF. In DNA form, the CDR3 reads TGTGCCAGCAGCCAGGGAAGCAATCAGCCCCAGCATTTT.

This sequence joins TRBV28 and TRBJ1-2; 7 nucleotides line up with TRBD1. Germline V CDR1 and CDR2: MDHEN, SYDVKM. Trimming took 6 bases from V and 4 from J; bases not matched to a gene: 5. CDR3 size: 13 residues. The CDR3 bases are TGTGCCAGCAGCCTCCAGGGGGGCTATGGCTACACCTTC. It yields the protein CASSLQGGYGYTF.

In nucleotides, the CDR3 is TGTGCCAGCAGTGCTCCGGGCCAAGGCGAGCAGTACTTC. This codes for CASSAPGQGEQYF. The chain combines TRBV6-4 with TRBJ2-7, with D unclear. Germline CDR1 MRHNA, CDR2 SNTAGT. The CDR3 runs to 13 residues. The ends were cut back, 4 bases at V and 6 bases at J, with 13 bases in the middle.

The chain employs TRBV5-1 and TRBJ2-2; TRBD1 aligns across 8 bases. This CDR3 is 16 amino acids long. The J segment lost 4 bases and the V segment lost 6 bases, leaving 11 bases of the junction unmatched. The germline V gene has CDR1 SGHRS and CDR2 YFSETQ. The CDR3: CASNDGRQGPTGELFF. The DNA of the CDR3 is TGCGCCAGCAACGACGGAAGACAGGGGCCCACCGGGGAGCTGTTTTTT.

This chain links TRBV10-3 with TRBJ2-5; 13 bases align to TRBD2. V was clipped by 0 bases and J by 4 bases; unmatched bases: 8. This CDR3 is built from 18 residues. Germline loops: CDR1 ENHRY, CDR2 SYGVKD. The CDR3 DNA reads as TGTGCCATCAGTGAGTCCGGACTAGCGGGGGTCGAGAGAGAGACCCAGTACTTC. As protein: CAISESGLAGVERETQYF.